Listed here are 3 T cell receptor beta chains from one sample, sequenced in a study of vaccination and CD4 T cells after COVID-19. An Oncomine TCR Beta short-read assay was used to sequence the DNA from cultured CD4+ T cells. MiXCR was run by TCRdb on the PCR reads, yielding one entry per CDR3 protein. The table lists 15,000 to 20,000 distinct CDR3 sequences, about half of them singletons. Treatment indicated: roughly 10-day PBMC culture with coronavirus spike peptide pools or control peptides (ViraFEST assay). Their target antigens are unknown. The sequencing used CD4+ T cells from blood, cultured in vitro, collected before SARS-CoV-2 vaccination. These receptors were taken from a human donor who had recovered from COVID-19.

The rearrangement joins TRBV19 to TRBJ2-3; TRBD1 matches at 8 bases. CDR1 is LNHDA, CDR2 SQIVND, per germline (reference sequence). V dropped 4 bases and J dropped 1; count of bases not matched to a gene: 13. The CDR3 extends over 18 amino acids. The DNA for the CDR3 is TGTGCCAGTAGTAACGGCGACAGGGGACGAGGGGGCACAGATACGCAGTATTTT. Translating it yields CASSNGDRGRGGTDTQYF.

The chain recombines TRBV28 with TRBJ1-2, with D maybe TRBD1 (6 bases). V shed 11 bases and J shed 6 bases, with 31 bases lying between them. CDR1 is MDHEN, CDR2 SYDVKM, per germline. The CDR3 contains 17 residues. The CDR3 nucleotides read TGTGCCGCTACCCGTGGCAGGGGCGTTCCCGGGAGGGATGGCTACACCTTC. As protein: CAATRGRGVPGRDGYTF.

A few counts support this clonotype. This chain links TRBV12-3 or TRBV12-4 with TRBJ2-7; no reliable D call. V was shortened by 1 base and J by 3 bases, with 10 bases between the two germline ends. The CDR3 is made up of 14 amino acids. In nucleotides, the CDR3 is TGTGCCAGCAGTTTAGGTTGGCAGAGCTACGAGCAGTACTTC. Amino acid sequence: CASSLGWQSYEQYF.